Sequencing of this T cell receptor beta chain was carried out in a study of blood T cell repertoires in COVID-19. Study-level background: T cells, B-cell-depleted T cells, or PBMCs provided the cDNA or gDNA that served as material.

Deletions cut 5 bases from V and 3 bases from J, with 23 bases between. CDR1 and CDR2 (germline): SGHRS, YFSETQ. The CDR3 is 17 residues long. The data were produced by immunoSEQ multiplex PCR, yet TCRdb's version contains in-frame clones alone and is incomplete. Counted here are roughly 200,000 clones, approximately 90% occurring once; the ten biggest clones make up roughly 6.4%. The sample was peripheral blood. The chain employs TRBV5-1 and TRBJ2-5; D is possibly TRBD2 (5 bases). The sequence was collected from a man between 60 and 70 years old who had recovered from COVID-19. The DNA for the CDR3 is TGCGCCAGCAGTCCACCGCGGATCGGTGGAGGCGAAGAGACCCAGTACTTC. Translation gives CASSPPRIGGGEETQYF.